What follows is one T cell receptor (beta chain) and its context. Its antigen is undetermined. Trimming took off 0 bases at V and 9 bases at J, with 21 bases between the two ends. The CDR3 is made up of 17 amino acids. In germline, CDR1 is LGHNA, CDR2 YSLEER. This sample is drawn from a study of T-cell memory formation after mild COVID-19. General study results and limits: Cross-reactive memory seemingly joined, as some responding clones were found in pre-infection memory.

TCRdb passed the 5' RACE reads through MiXCR, listing each CDR3 protein once. The table records roughly 150,000 distinct CDR3 sequences, 11% to 15% of them present only once. This receptor was taken from an adult woman who had mild COVID-19 (a few samples of this study predate the infection). Cell type and time point are not known. The specimen sequenced was PBMCs or a T cell subset sorted from them (not recorded which). J is TRBJ2-4 and V is TRBV4-3; D possibly corresponds to TRBD1 (5 bases). This CDR3 reads CASSQDTGDIVRSIQYF. The DNA for the CDR3 is TGCGCCAGCAGCCAAGATACAGGCGACATCGTCCGGAGCATTCAGTACTTC.